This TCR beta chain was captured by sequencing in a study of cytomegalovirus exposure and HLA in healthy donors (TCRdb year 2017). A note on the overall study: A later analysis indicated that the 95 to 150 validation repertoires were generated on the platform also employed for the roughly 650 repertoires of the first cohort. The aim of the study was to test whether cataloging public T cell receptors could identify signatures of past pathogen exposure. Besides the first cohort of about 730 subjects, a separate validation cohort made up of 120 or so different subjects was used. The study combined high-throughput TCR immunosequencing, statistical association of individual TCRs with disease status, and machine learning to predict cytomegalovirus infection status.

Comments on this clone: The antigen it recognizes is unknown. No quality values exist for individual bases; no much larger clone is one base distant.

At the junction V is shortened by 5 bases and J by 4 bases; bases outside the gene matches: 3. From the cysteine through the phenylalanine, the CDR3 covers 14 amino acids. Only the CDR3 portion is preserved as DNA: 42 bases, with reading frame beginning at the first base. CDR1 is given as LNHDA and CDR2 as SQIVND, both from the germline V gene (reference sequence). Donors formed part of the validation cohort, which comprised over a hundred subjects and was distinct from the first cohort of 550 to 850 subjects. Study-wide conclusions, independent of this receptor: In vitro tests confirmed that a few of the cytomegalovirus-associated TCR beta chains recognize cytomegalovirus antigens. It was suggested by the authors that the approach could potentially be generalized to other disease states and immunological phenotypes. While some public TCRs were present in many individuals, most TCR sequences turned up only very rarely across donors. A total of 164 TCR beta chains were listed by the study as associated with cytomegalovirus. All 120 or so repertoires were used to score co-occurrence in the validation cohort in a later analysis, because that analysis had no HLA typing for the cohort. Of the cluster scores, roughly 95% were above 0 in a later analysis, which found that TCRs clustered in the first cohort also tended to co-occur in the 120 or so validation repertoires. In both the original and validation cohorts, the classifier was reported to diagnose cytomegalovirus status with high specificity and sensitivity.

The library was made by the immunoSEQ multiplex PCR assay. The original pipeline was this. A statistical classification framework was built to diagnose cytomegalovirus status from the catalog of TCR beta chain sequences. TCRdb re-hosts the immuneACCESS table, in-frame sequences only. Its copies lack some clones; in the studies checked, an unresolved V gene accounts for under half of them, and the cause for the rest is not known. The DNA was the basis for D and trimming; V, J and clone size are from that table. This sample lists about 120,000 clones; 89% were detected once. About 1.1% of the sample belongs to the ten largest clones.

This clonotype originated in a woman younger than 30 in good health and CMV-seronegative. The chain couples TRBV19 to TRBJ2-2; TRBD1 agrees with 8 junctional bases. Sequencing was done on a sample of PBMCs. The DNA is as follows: TGTGCCAGTAGTCCCGACAGGGGCACCGGGGAGCTGTTTTTT. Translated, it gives CASSPDRGTGELFF.